The clone carrying this T cell receptor beta chain was counted ten times or more. What it binds is unknown. Unique molecular identifiers were used to barcode this TCRbeta library. TCRdb recomputed calls from the PCR reads with MiXCR, one row per CDR3 protein. Among fewer than 700,000 distinct CDR3 sequences listed, 10% to 15% were seen once. The ends were cut back, 0 bases at V and 7 bases at J, with 22 bases in the middle. The V gene's germline CDR1 is MNHEY and CDR2 SVGEGT. The CDR3 extends over 18 amino acids. These data belong to a study of T-cell reconstitution after alpha-beta-depleted transplantation in children. Overall study results and limits: The study traced high day-60 TCRbeta diversity in some patients to surviving recipient T cells and thymic progenitors.

This chain uses TRBV6-2 or TRBV6-3 with TRBJ2-1; maybe TRBD2 (6 bases). Sequencing used PBMCs, mostly from graft donor cells, obtained 360 days after TCRalphabeta/CD19-depleted stem cell transplant. This receptor was taken from a male patient aged 10-17 years who had a stem cell transplant for acute myeloid leukemia, so the T cells may come from the graft donor. CDR3 region: CASSYSMVALASENEQFF. DNA of the CDR3: TGTGCCAGCAGTTACTCGATGGTCGCTCTAGCGTCAGAAAATGAGCAGTTCTTC.